The present T cell receptor beta chain was sequenced within a study of blood T cell repertoires in COVID-19. TCRdb's table, derived via immunoSEQ multiplex PCR, lists solely in-frame clones and lacks some. The profile shows around 250,000 clones, about 89% of them singletons. Trimming took off 4 bases at V and 2 bases at J, with 18 bases between the two ends. CDR1 and CDR2 (germline): SGHNT, YYREEE (reference sequence). CDR3 size: 16 residues. Source material: peripheral blood. The rearrangement uses TRBV5-4 and TRBJ2-5; TRBD2 might be the D (6 bases). The clonotype was recovered from a middle-aged man with active or convalescent COVID-19. CDR3 coding DNA: TGTGCCAGCAGCCCCCCGCGAGGTCGGGGGCAAGAGACCCAGTACTTC. It codes for CASSPPRGRGQETQYF.